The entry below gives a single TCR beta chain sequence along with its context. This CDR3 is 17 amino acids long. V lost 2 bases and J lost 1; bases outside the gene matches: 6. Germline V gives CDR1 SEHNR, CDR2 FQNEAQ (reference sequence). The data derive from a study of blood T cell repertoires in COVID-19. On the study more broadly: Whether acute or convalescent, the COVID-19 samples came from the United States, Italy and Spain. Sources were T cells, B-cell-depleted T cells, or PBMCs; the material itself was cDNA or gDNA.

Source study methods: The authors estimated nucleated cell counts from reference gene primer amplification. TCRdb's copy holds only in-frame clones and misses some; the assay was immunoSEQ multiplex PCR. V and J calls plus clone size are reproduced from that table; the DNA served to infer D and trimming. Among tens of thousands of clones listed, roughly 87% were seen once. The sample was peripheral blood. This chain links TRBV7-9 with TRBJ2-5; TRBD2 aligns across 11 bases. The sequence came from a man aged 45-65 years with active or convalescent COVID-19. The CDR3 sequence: CASSLCRLAGCQETQYF. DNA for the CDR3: TGTGCCAGCAGCTTATGTAGACTAGCGGGATGCCAAGAGACCCAGTACTTC.